This TCR beta chain was documented in a study of CD8+ T cells in alopecia areata. Following RNA extraction, reverse transcription yielded cDNA that acted as the sequencing template. Libraries were prepared by immunoSEQ multiplex PCR; TCRdb keeps only in-frame clonotypes and omits some of them. The sample lists some 170,000 clones; less than 75% were seen once. V was cut by 4 bases and J by 3 bases, with 9 bases left in between. In germline, CDR1 is SQVTM, CDR2 ANQGSEA. This CDR3 spans 12 amino acids. The chain combines TRBV29-1 with TRBJ1-1; TRBD1 might be the D (6 bases). The receptor's source is a human donor with alopecia areata. The sample in question was CD8+ T cells sorted from blood, obtained at week 0. CDR3 DNA: TGCAGCGTTGGAGGGGGGGACACTGAAGCTTTCTTT. The encoded protein is CSVGGGDTEAFF.